Detailed here is one TCR beta chain. The antigen is unknown. One junction end disagrees with the germline gene, perhaps due to a read error. The sample belongs to a study of tumor and adjacent non-tumor tissue in lung cancer. Looking at the study overall: Patients were aged about 31 to 76, nine to eleven men and a handful of women, stage I to III. Regarding the study as a whole: Tumor TCR diversity, when higher, was linked to shorter survival. Compared with tumor, normal lung showed significantly lower TCR diversity.

The template was RNA from unsorted bulk tissue. Distant lung tissue was collected more than 3 cm away from the tumor edge. Between August and November 2014, newly diagnosed, chemotherapy-naive lung cancer patients underwent thoracic surgery in China. Three rounds of nested PCR, following a modified ARM-PCR protocol, produced the TCRbeta library. TCRdb called the multiplex PCR reads again in MiXCR, with one record for every CDR3 protein. The data show some 80,000 distinct CDR3 sequences, with approximately 81% seen just once and approximately 55% held by the top ten. Germline V lookup: CDR1 LGHNA, CDR2 YNFKEQ. The CDR3 loop spans 14 amino acids.

The chain recombines TRBV4-2 with TRBJ1-1; D unresolved. Sequenced input: distant non-tumor lung tissue. This receptor was taken from a man in his sixties with non-small cell lung cancer. CDR3 sequence: CASSPQRENTEVFF. CDR3 DNA: TGTGCGAGCAGCCCCCAGAGGGAGAACACTGAAGTTTTCTTT.